This TCR beta chain was sequenced during a study of technical replicates of blood from several donors. V shed 3 bases and J 4 bases; nucleotides not matched to a gene: 4. In germline, CDR1 is MGHRA, CDR2 YSYEKL. The CDR3 totals 16 residues. Sequencing used immunoSEQ multiplex PCR; TCRdb keeps in-frame clones, though not all of them. Among roughly 69,000 clones listed, 95% to 97% were seen once. The chain couples TRBV4-1 to TRBJ2-7, with 15 bases matching TRBD2. This TCR was sampled from a human donor in good health. The sequenced sample was T cells isolated from PBMCs. CDR3 region: CASSQGTSGRYYEQYF. Here the CDR3 DNA reads TGCGCCAGCAGCCAGGGGACTAGCGGGAGGTATTACGAGCAGTACTTC.